The 6 T cell receptor beta chains given below trace back to one sample, sequenced in a study of blood T cell repertoires in COVID-19. Sequenced by immunoSEQ multiplex PCR; TCRdb stores in-frame clones only, minus some. The sample lists 250,000 or so clones, nearly 95% occurring once. Specimen: peripheral blood. The source of these receptors is a man younger than 45 with COVID-19, enrolled during active disease.

The V call is TRBV27, the J call TRBJ1-2, with TRBD1 identical over 9 bases. The CDR3 runs 16 residues. The germline CDR1 and CDR2 sequences are MNHEY and SMNVEV (reference sequence). Trimming took 1 base from V and 6 from J; bases not matched to a gene: 9. The chain's CDR3 is CASSLLSSGQGNGYTF. DNA for the CDR3: TGTGCCAGCAGTTTATTGTCCTCGGGACAGGGTAATGGCTACACCTTC.

The rearrangement links TRBV30 to TRBJ2-7; TRBD2 matches 11 bases. V lost 0 bases, J lost 4 bases, and 11 bases stayed unmatched. This CDR3 spans 17 amino acids. Germline CDR1 and CDR2: GTSNPN and SVGIG (reference sequence). The CDR3 here is CAWSVPLTSGGSYEQYF. CDR3 sequence (DNA): TGTGCCTGGAGTGTACCCCTTACTAGCGGGGGTTCGTACGAGCAGTACTTC.

The chain has TRBV5-1 and TRBJ1-2; 11 nucleotides agree with TRBD1. The CDR3 extends over 15 amino acids. The junction had 4 bases not matched to a gene; V was cut back by 4 bases and J by 2 bases. Germline V lookup: CDR1 SGHRS, CDR2 YFSETQ. The CDR3 loop reads CASSGGQGVNYGYTF. CDR3 bases: TGCGCCAGCAGCGGGGGACAGGGGGTCAACTATGGCTACACCTTC. Using reference TRBV5-1 and TRBJ1-2 for the parts outside the CDR3, the full variable domain is KAGVTQTPRYLIKTRGQQVTLSCSPISGHRSVSWYQQTPGQGLQFLFEYFSETQRNKGNFPGRFSGRQFSNSRSEMNVSTLELGDSALYLCASSGGQGVNYGYTFGSGTRLTVV.

As DNA, the CDR3 is TGTGCCAGCAGTGGACAGGCTCTTAATAATTCACCCCTCCACTTT. It specifies CASSGQALNNSPLHF. The V and J genes are TRBV2 and TRBJ1-6, with a possible D match to TRBD1 (6 bases). The CDR3 totals 15 residues. The ends were cut back, 4 bases at V and 5 bases at J, with 12 bases in the middle. Germline V gene lookup returns CDR1 SNHLY and CDR2 FYNNEI. Complete variable domain (other parts from reference TRBV2 and TRBJ1-6): EPEVTQTPSHQVTQMGQEVILRCVPISNHLYFYWYRQILGQKVEFLVSFYNNEISEKSEIFDDQFSVERPDGSNFTLKIRSTKLEDSAMYFCASSGQALNNSPLHFGNGTRLTVT.

The rearrangement uses TRBV6-5 and TRBJ1-1, with D possibly matching TRBD1 (6 bases). CDR1 is MNHEY and CDR2 is SVGAGI in the germline V gene. This CDR3 is built from 11 residues. The DNA for the CDR3 is TGTGCTGTTAGAGGGGGTCCTGAAGCTTTCTTT. Translating it yields CAVRGGPEAFF.

V and J are TRBV7-6 and TRBJ2-7; the D gene is possibly TRBD1 (6 bases). The CDR3 consists of 14 residues. The germline CDR1 and CDR2 sequences are SGHVS and FNYEAQ. V was cut by 0 bases and J by 4 bases, with 10 bases left in between. The CDR3 loop reads CASSLAGRGYEQYF. The CDR3 nucleotides are TGTGCCAGCAGCTTAGCGGGCAGGGGTTACGAGCAGTACTTC. Together with reference TRBV7-6 and TRBJ2-7, the CDR3 gives the full variable domain: GAGVSQSPRYKVTKRGQDVALRCDPISGHVSLYWYRQALGQGPEFLTYFNYEAQQDKSGLPNDRFSAERPEGSISTLTIQRTEQRDSAMYRCASSLAGRGYEQYFGPGTRLTVT.